Listed below are T cell receptor beta chains from one sample, sequenced in a study of somatic mutations in cytotoxic T cells in rheumatoid arthritis. Sequenced by immunoSEQ multiplex PCR; TCRdb stores in-frame clones only, minus some. The data show 13,000 or so clones, over 65% seen once. Sequenced material: CD8+ T cells sorted from blood. These TCRs come from an adult with rheumatoid arthritis. Each CDR3 is given with its conserved first and last residue. Fields, in order: CDR3 protein, CDR3 DNA, clone size, V gene, J gene, D gene. A D gene is named only where the DNA matches it firmly. Only part of the rows carry a size: once, few, many, or a class if the clone is expanded.

cdr3_aa: CASSTRDRGRTDTQYF
cdr3_nt: TGTGCCAGCAGCACCCGGGACAGGGGGCGGACAGATACGCAGTATTTT
clone_size: -
v_call: TRBV11-1
j_call: TRBJ2-3
d_call: TRBD1

cdr3_aa: CASSSLTGAGYGYTF
cdr3_nt: TGTGCCAGCAGTTCCCTGACAGGGGCAGGGTATGGCTACACCTTC
clone_size: -
v_call: TRBV27
j_call: TRBJ1-2
d_call: TRBD1

cdr3_aa: CASSLSMGQSYNEQFF
cdr3_nt: TGTGCCAGCAGTTTATCGATGGGACAGAGCTACAATGAGCAGTTCTTC
clone_size: -
v_call: TRBV27
j_call: TRBJ2-1
d_call: TRBD1

cdr3_aa: CASNPNRGNNSPLHF
cdr3_nt: TGTGCCAGCAACCCCAACAGGGGGAATAATTCACCCCTCCACTTT
clone_size: -
v_call: TRBV5-5
j_call: TRBJ1-6
d_call: TRBD1

cdr3_aa: CASSLTPGQGRSPLHF
cdr3_nt: TGTGCCAGTAGCTTAACACCGGGACAGGGCCGTTCTCCCCTCCACTTT
clone_size: -
v_call: TRBV19
j_call: TRBJ1-6
d_call: TRBD1

cdr3_aa: CASSPPQGTVEKLFF
cdr3_nt: TGTGCCAGCAGCCCACCCCAGGGGACTGTCGAAAAACTGTTTTTT
clone_size: -
v_call: TRBV7-9
j_call: TRBJ1-4
d_call: -

cdr3_aa: CASSENPGTGGTEAFF
cdr3_nt: TGTGCCAGCAGTGAAAACCCCGGGACAGGGGGCACTGAAGCTTTCTTT
clone_size: -
v_call: TRBV6-1
j_call: TRBJ1-1
d_call: TRBD1

cdr3_aa: CASSRTSGGNEQFF
cdr3_nt: TGTGCCAGCAGCCGGACTAGCGGGGGCAATGAGCAGTTCTTC
clone_size: -
v_call: TRBV7-3
j_call: TRBJ2-1
d_call: TRBD2

cdr3_aa: CASSPDRGAEAFF
cdr3_nt: TGTGCCAGCAGTCCCGACCGGGGGGCTGAAGCTTTCTTT
clone_size: -
v_call: TRBV27
j_call: TRBJ1-1
d_call: -

cdr3_aa: CAISDREGSQETQYF
cdr3_nt: TGTGCCATCAGTGACAGGGAGGGTTCCCAAGAGACCCAGTACTTC
clone_size: -
v_call: TRBV10-3
j_call: TRBJ2-5
d_call: TRBD2

cdr3_aa: CASSYGVEQYF
cdr3_nt: TGTGCCAGCAGTTACGGCGTCGAGCAGTACTTC
clone_size: -
v_call: TRBV6-5
j_call: TRBJ2-7
d_call: -

cdr3_aa: CASSLATRVAGLFF
cdr3_nt: TGTGCCAGCAGCTTAGCAACCCGGGTTGCCGGACTGTTTTTT
clone_size: few
v_call: TRBV7-9
j_call: TRBJ2-2
d_call: -

cdr3_aa: CASSIETGADGYTF
cdr3_nt: TGTGCCAGTAGTATAGAGACAGGGGCGGATGGCTACACCTTC
clone_size: -
v_call: TRBV19
j_call: TRBJ1-2
d_call: TRBD1

cdr3_aa: CASSWDRSLATNEKLFF
cdr3_nt: TGTGCCAGCAGCTGGGACAGGAGCCTTGCAACTAATGAAAAACTGTTTTTT
clone_size: -
v_call: TRBV4-2
j_call: TRBJ1-4
d_call: TRBD1

cdr3_aa: CASSQEVRYGQWGADYGYTF
cdr3_nt: TGTGCCAGCAGCCAAGAGGTTAGGTATGGACAGTGGGGGGCAGACTATGGCTACACCTTC
clone_size: medium-sized
v_call: TRBV4-2
j_call: TRBJ1-2
d_call: -

cdr3_aa: CASSMGQAGYEQYF
cdr3_nt: TGTGCCAGTAGTATGGGACAGGCAGGGTACGAGCAGTACTTC
clone_size: -
v_call: TRBV19
j_call: TRBJ2-7
d_call: TRBD1

cdr3_aa: CASSLSIYNSPLHF
cdr3_nt: TGTGCCAGCAGTTTATCTATCTATAATTCACCCCTCCACTTT
clone_size: -
v_call: TRBV27
j_call: TRBJ1-6
d_call: -

cdr3_aa: CASSQVAAGDYEQYF
cdr3_nt: TGCGCCAGCAGCCAAGTAGCGGCAGGGGACTACGAGCAGTACTTC
clone_size: -
v_call: TRBV4-1
j_call: TRBJ2-7
d_call: -

cdr3_aa: CASREDRELTEAFF
cdr3_nt: TGTGCCAGCCGGGAGGACAGGGAGTTGACTGAAGCTTTCTTT
clone_size: -
v_call: TRBV19
j_call: TRBJ1-1
d_call: TRBD1

cdr3_aa: CASSGVSSNTEAFF
cdr3_nt: TGTGCCAGCAGCGGGGTCAGTTCCAACACTGAAGCTTTCTTT
clone_size: -
v_call: TRBV2
j_call: TRBJ1-1
d_call: -

cdr3_aa: CASSLGHQYGYTF
cdr3_nt: TGTGCCAGCAGCCTGGGACACCAGTATGGCTACACCTTC
clone_size: -
v_call: TRBV7-8
j_call: TRBJ1-2
d_call: -

cdr3_aa: CASSVSDYNEQFF
cdr3_nt: TGCGCCAGCAGTGTGTCCGACTACAATGAGCAGTTCTTC
clone_size: -
v_call: TRBV10-2
j_call: TRBJ2-1
d_call: -

cdr3_aa: CASRLALVEKLFF
cdr3_nt: TGTGCCAGCAGACTAGCCCTCGTGGAAAAACTGTTTTTT
clone_size: -
v_call: TRBV7-3
j_call: TRBJ1-4
d_call: -

cdr3_aa: CASSLAPTTANSPLHF
cdr3_nt: TGTGCCAGCAGCTTAGCCCCCACCACCGCTAATTCACCCCTCCACTTT
clone_size: few
v_call: TRBV7-2
j_call: TRBJ1-6
d_call: -